This T cell receptor beta chain was profiled in a study of blood T cell repertoires in COVID-19. Study summary: Samples representing acute and convalescent COVID-19 were sourced from the United States, Italy and Spain. Nucleic acid was either cDNA or gDNA, and it came from T cells, B-cell-depleted T cells, or PBMCs.

Under the authors' procedure: Amplification of reference gene primers was used by the study to estimate nucleated cell counts. The protocol was immunoSEQ multiplex PCR, while the TCRdb copy is restricted to in-frame clones and leaves out a portion. V and J calls and clone size come straight from that table; D and trimming were deduced from the DNA. Of around 40,000 clones listed, about four fifths were seen once; the top ten hold about 44%. The CDR3 is made up of 15 amino acids. Germline loops: CDR1 MNHNS, CDR2 SASEGT. V was clipped by 3 bases and J by 2 bases; unmatched bases: 4. The chain links TRBV6-1 to TRBJ2-1, with 7 bases lining up with TRBD2. The sequencing input was peripheral blood. This TCR was recovered from an elderly woman with active or convalescent COVID-19. CDR3 DNA: TGTGCCAGCAGTGAGGCTAGCGGAACCTACAATGAGCAGTTCTTC. Its translation is CASSEASGTYNEQFF.